A selection of T cell receptor beta chains follows, all from one sample in a study of T cell repertoires in cytomegalovirus infection. These receptors lack a known antigen. MiXCR, run by TCRdb on the reads, gives a single entry per CDR3 protein. The sample holds 55,000 to 70,000 distinct CDR3 sequences, under 25% seen once. The sample was PBMCs, sequenced either directly or after in vitro stimulation (not recorded which). The source is a human donor in good health (CMV status not recorded). Some clones in this sample may be carry-over from other donors' samples. Each CDR3 is given with its conserved first and last residue. Each record gives: J gene, D gene, V gene, clone size, CDR3 protein, CDR3 DNA. The D gene is left open where the match is weak. Expanded clones are given a class, and other clones once, few, many or no size at all.

>TRBJ2-3|.|TRBV7-7|few
CASSLEESYTQYF
TGTGCTAGCAGCTTAGAAGAATCCTATACGCAGTATTTT
>TRBJ2-5|.|TRBV7-2|few
CASSLETSLEWETQYF
TGTGCCAGCAGCTTAGAAACGTCTTTAGAATGGGAGACCCAGTACTTC
>TRBJ2-3|TRBD2|TRBV6-5|few
CASSRGTSGRDTQYF
TGTGCCAGCAGCCGCGGGACTAGCGGGAGAGATACGCAGTATTTT
>TRBJ1-2|.|TRBV25-1|.
CASSDQANYGYTF
TGTGCCAGCAGTGATCAGGCTAACTATGGCTACACCTTC
>TRBJ2-3|TRBD2|TRBV5-4|few
CASSPAGSGVVRSTQYF
TGTGCCAGCAGCCCAGCGGGTAGCGGGGTCGTCCGGTCTACGCAGTATTTT
>TRBJ2-5|.|TRBV10-3|.
CAISEFRQKETQYF
TGTGCCATCAGTGAATTTCGGCAGAAAGAGACCCAGTACTTC
>TRBJ2-7|TRBD1|TRBV5-4|few
CASSVTGGGYEQYF
TGTGCCAGCAGCGTGACAGGGGGGGGATACGAGCAGTACTTC
>TRBJ1-2|TRBD1|TRBV7-2|.
CASSLEGARGYTF
TGTGCCAGCAGCTTGGAGGGGGCTCGAGGCTACACCTTC
>TRBJ1-2|.|TRBV6-5|few
CASSYSIPGFGYTF
TGTGCCAGCAGTTACTCGATCCCAGGGTTTGGCTACACCTTC
>TRBJ1-1|.|TRBV19|.
CASSANTGTEAFF
TGTGCCAGTAGTGCAAACACAGGCACTGAAGCTTTCTTT
>TRBJ2-1|.|TRBV7-2|many
CASSLVGRIDEQFF
TGTGCCAGCAGCTTAGTTGGAAGGATCGATGAGCAGTTCTTC
>TRBJ2-3|TRBD2|TRBV29-1|.
CSVVVAGGDTQYF
TGCAGCGTTGTGGTAGCGGGTGGGGATACGCAGTATTTT
>TRBJ1-1|.|TRBV9|.
CASSVDGSNTEAFF
TGTGCCAGCAGCGTAGACGGGAGCAACACTGAAGCTTTCTTT
>TRBJ1-4|TRBD1|TRBV19|.
CASSIQGANEKLFF
TGTGCCAGTAGTATACAGGGGGCTAATGAAAAACTGTTTTTT
>TRBJ2-3|.|TRBV7-2|many
CASTPGADTQYF
TGTGCCAGCACCCCTGGCGCAGATACGCAGTATTTT
>TRBJ2-5|TRBD2|TRBV19|.
CASSIGLALETQYF
TGTGCCAGTAGTATCGGACTAGCGCTAGAGACCCAGTACTTC
>TRBJ2-3|.|TRBV19|.
CASSMSAGIGGDTQYF
TGTGCCAGTAGTATGAGTGCGGGCATAGGCGGAGATACGCAGTATTTT
>TRBJ2-3|.|TRBV12-3/TRBV12-4|few
CASSPGTWFSSTDTQYF
TGTGCCAGCAGTCCCGGGACCTGGTTTTCTAGCACAGATACGCAGTATTTT
>TRBJ1-5|TRBD1|TRBV6-2/TRBV6-3|many
CASSYGQGNQPQHF
TGTGCCAGCAGTTACGGACAGGGAAATCAGCCCCAGCATTTT
>TRBJ1-1|.|TRBV7-6|many
CASSLTSGHKAFF
TGTGCCAGCAGCTTAACATCGGGGCATAAAGCTTTCTTT
>TRBJ2-3|TRBD2|TRBV12-3/TRBV12-4|many
CASSSPWGGDTDTQYF
TGTGCCAGCAGTTCACCCTGGGGGGGGGACACAGATACGCAGTATTTT
>TRBJ2-4|TRBD1|TRBV27|.
CASSLGGQGWDIQYF
TGTGCCAGCAGTTTAGGCGGACAGGGTTGGGACATTCAGTACTTC
>TRBJ2-5|.|TRBV4-1|many
CASSQEEEGQGETQYF
TGCGCCAGCAGCCAAGAAGAGGAGGGCCAAGGAGAGACCCAGTACTTC
>TRBJ1-5|TRBD1|TRBV2|few
CASSELGGGQPQHF
TGTGCCAGCAGTGAACTAGGAGGGGGCCAGCCCCAGCATTTT
>TRBJ1-3|TRBD1|TRBV7-8|many
CASSSGQGRAGGNTIYF
TGTGCCAGCAGCTCCGGACAGGGGCGAGCGGGAGGAAACACCATATATTTT
>TRBJ2-1|.|TRBV7-4|.
CASSLVEQFF
TGTGCCAGCAGCTTAGTGGAGCAGTTCTTC
>TRBJ2-6|.|TRBV7-2|many
CASSPAVSGANVLTF
TGTGCCAGCAGCCCCGCGGTATCTGGGGCCAACGTCCTGACTTTC
>TRBJ2-5|.|TRBV5-6|few
CASSPSWGDIKRETQYF
TGTGCCAGCAGCCCATCGTGGGGGGACATTAAAAGAGAGACCCAGTACTTC
>TRBJ2-1|TRBD2|TRBV6-4|.
CASSPSGLAGGGEQFF
TGTGCCAGCAGTCCCTCGGGACTAGCGGGAGGAGGTGAGCAGTTCTTC
>TRBJ2-1|.|TRBV18|.
CASSPALGYEQFF
TGTGCCAGCTCACCAGCCCTGGGGTATGAGCAGTTCTTC
>TRBJ2-3|.|TRBV7-2|many
CASSLSDGTDTQYF
TGTGCCAGCAGCCTCTCCGATGGCACAGATACGCAGTATTTT
>TRBJ2-3|.|TRBV27|few
CASTERTTDTQYF
TGTGCCAGCACGGAGCGAACCACAGATACGCAGTATTTT
>TRBJ2-1|TRBD2|TRBV7-2|many
CASSPYQAGGPGEQFF
TGTGCCAGCAGCCCCTATCAAGCGGGAGGGCCGGGTGAGCAGTTCTTC
>TRBJ1-5|TRBD1|TRBV6-5|.
CASSRGQGEGNQPQHF
TGTGCCAGCAGCAGAGGGCAGGGGGAAGGGAATCAGCCCCAGCATTTT
>TRBJ2-3|.|TRBV6-1|few
CASGRVFPGTTQYF
TGTGCCAGTGGTCGGGTATTTCCGGGCACTACGCAGTATTTT
>TRBJ2-1|TRBD1|TRBV19|few
CASSTPRDRGGNEQFF
TGTGCCAGTAGTACACCTCGGGACAGGGGGGGCAATGAGCAGTTCTTC
>TRBJ1-1|.|TRBV19|few
CASSLRDGLSAEAFF
TGTGCCAGTAGTCTCAGGGACGGTTTAAGTGCTGAAGCTTTCTTT
>TRBJ2-1|TRBD2|TRBV3-1|few
CASSRKMRLAGGENEQFF
TGTGCCAGCAGCAGGAAGATGAGACTAGCGGGAGGAGAGAATGAGCAGTTCTTC
>TRBJ2-7|.|TRBV4-1|many
CASSQERGYEQYF
TGCGCCAGCAGCCAAGAAAGAGGCTACGAGCAGTACTTC
>TRBJ2-2|.|TRBV12-3/TRBV12-4|many
CASSLVAVNTGELFF
TGTGCCAGCAGTTTAGTCGCGGTCAACACCGGGGAGCTGTTTTTT
>TRBJ1-1|.|TRBV12-3/TRBV12-4|.
CASSGQGSGREAFF
TGTGCCAGCAGTGGGCAGGGATCGGGGAGGGAAGCTTTCTTT
>TRBJ2-1|.|TRBV7-6|many
CASSLAGERGEQFF
TGTGCCAGCAGCTTAGCAGGGGAACGTGGTGAGCAGTTCTTC
>TRBJ2-5|TRBD2|TRBV7-2|many
CASSGTSGSGRETQYF
TGTGCCAGCAGCGGAACTAGCGGGAGCGGGCGAGAGACCCAGTACTTC
>TRBJ1-5|.|TRBV19|.
CASSIGVNQPQHF
TGTGCCAGTAGTATCGGAGTAAATCAGCCCCAGCATTTT
>TRBJ2-7|TRBD2|TRBV5-1|few
CASSLGTSGFYEQYF
TGCGCCAGCAGCTTGGGGACTAGCGGTTTCTACGAGCAGTACTTC
>TRBJ2-6|TRBD2|TRBV11-3|few
CASTLSGGSGANVLTF
TGTGCCAGCACCCTATCGGGGGGCTCTGGGGCCAACGTCCTGACTTTC
>TRBJ2-5|.|TRBV6-5|.
CASTRVRRGETQYF
TGTGCCAGCACCCGTGTGCGACGGGGAGAGACCCAGTACTTC
>TRBJ1-2|TRBD1|TRBV4-1|.
CASSQDMAQGLTYYGYTF
TGTGCCAGCAGCCAAGATATGGCACAGGGGCTAACCTACTATGGCTACACCTTC
>TRBJ1-5|.|TRBV4-3|.
CASSQSQVNQPQHF
TGCGCCAGCAGCCAAAGCCAAGTCAATCAGCCCCAGCATTTT
>TRBJ1-4|TRBD1|TRBV7-8|many
CASSVYRGPNEKLFF
TGTGCCAGCAGCGTCTACAGGGGGCCTAATGAAAAACTGTTTTTT
>TRBJ1-3|TRBD1|TRBV4-3|few
CASSQETGLTGNTIYF
TGCGCCAGCAGCCAGGAGACAGGGCTTACTGGAAACACCATATATTTT
>TRBJ1-1|TRBD1|TRBV7-2|.
CASSGGQRNTEAFF
TGTGCCAGCAGCGGGGGACAGCGAAACACTGAAGCTTTCTTT
>TRBJ2-2|.|TRBV29-1|few
CSVSWRITGELFF
TGCAGCGTTAGTTGGAGGATCACCGGGGAGCTGTTTTTT
>TRBJ2-2|.|TRBV7-2|.
CASTPQGGNTGELFF
TGTGCCAGCACCCCGCAGGGAGGGAACACCGGGGAGCTGTTTTTT